This T cell receptor beta chain was identified during a study of control samples from healthy donors and cancer patients. Sequencing was performed with immunoSEQ multiplex PCR; in TCRdb, only in-frame clones are kept and a portion is missing. Of 150,000 to 190,000 clones in the sample, about 94% were seen once. CDR1 is LNHDA, CDR2 SQIVND, per germline (reference sequence). Trimming removed 5 bases from V and 2 bases from J, with 10 bases in between. This CDR3 is built from 13 residues. The TCR originated in a man aged 50-60 years in good health. Material for sequencing was blood. V is TRBV19 and J is TRBJ2-7; weak D call: TRBD2 (5 bases). The CDR3 protein is CASSFSGTYEQYF. CDR3 DNA sequence: TGTGCCAGTAGTTTCAGCGGAACCTACGAGCAGTACTTC.